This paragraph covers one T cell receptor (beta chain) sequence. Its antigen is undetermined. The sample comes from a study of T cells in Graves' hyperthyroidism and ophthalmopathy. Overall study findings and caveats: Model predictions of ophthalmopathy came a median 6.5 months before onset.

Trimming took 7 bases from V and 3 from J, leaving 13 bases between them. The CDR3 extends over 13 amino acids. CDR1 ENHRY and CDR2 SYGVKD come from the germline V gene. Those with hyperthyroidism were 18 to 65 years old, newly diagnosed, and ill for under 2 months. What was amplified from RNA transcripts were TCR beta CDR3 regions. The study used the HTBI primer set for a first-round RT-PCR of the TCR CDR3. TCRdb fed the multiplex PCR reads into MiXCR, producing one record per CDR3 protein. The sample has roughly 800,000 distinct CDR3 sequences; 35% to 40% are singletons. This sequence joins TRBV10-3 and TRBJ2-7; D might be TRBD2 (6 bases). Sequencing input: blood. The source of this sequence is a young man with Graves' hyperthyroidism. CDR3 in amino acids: CAIKAGGVYEQYF. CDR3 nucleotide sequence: TGTGCCATCAAAGCTGGCGGGGTCTACGAGCAGTACTTC.